These 13 T cell receptor beta chains share one sample of origin, sequenced in a study of T-cell reconstitution after alpha-beta-depleted transplantation in children. This sample's TCRbeta library carried unique molecular identifier barcodes. A single record per CDR3 protein comes from TCRdb applying MiXCR to the PCR reads. The sample shows some 550,000 distinct CDR3 sequences, under 25% of them seen only once. Specimen: PBMCs, mostly from graft donor cells, collected 360 days after TCRalphabeta/CD19-depleted stem cell transplant. The receptors shown here come from a boy under three years old who had a stem cell transplant for acute myeloid leukemia, so the T cells may come from the graft donor.

The gene calls are TRBV7-3 and TRBJ2-6; D not resolved. V lost 3 bases and J 4 bases, leaving 13 bases between the germline ends. CDR1 and CDR2 from the germline V gene are SGHTA and FQGTGA. This CDR3 has 16 residues. CDR3 nucleotides: TGTGCCAGCAGCTTGGACGGTCCCCCCGGGGCCAACGTCCTGACTTTC. This codes for CASSLDGPPGANVLTF.

V is TRBV27 and J is TRBJ2-3; 8 positions match TRBD2. There are 16 residues in the CDR3. The junction had 11 bases not matched to a gene; V was cut back by 5 bases and J by 4 bases. The germline V gene encodes CDR1 MNHEY and CDR2 SMNVEV (reference sequence). Here the CDR3 reads CASSPSGGRGADTQYF. CDR3 DNA sequence: TGTGCCAGCAGTCCCTCGGGGGGGAGAGGCGCAGATACGCAGTATTTT.

The V call is TRBV7-9, the J call TRBJ2-5; 11 nucleotides match TRBD1. Unmatched junction bases numbered 12, after V lost 5 bases and J lost 7 bases. The CDR3 contains 16 residues. Germline CDR1 is SEHNR and CDR2 is FQNEAQ (reference sequence). The CDR3 region has the DNA TGTGCCAGCAGCCAGAAATGGACAGGGGGCTCGGCGACCCAGTACTTC. Translation: CASSQKWTGGSATQYF.

The rearrangement uses TRBV20-1 and TRBJ2-7; 9 nucleotides line up with TRBD1. Germline CDR1 is DFQATT and CDR2 is SNEGSKA (reference sequence). The length of the CDR3 is 14 residues. V was pared by 3 bases and J by 7 bases, with 10 bases of the junction left unmatched. The CDR3 loop reads CSARGTGSSGEQYV. Written as DNA, the CDR3 is TGCAGTGCTAGGGGGACAGGGTCCTCGGGGGAGCAGTACGTC.

This clonotype showed up many times. V gene TRBV6-1 combines with J gene TRBJ1-4; D gene unclear. V was clipped by 1 base and J by 3 bases, with 6 bases between them. Germline loops: CDR1 MNHNS, CDR2 SASEGT. CDR3 size: 14 residues. This chain's CDR3 is CASSEGWANEKLFF. CDR3 nucleotides: TGTGCCAGCAGTGAAGGATGGGCTAATGAAAAACTGTTTTTT.

The chain carries TRBV28 and TRBJ2-7, with a possible D match to TRBD1 (6 bases). The CDR3 has 15 amino acids. The germline V and J ends were trimmed by 2 bases and 4 bases, with 15 bases remaining between them. Per the germline V gene, CDR1 is MDHEN and CDR2 is SYDVKM. As DNA, the CDR3 is TGTGCCAGCAGTTTAGGTCGCAGGGGTTCGTACGAGCAGTACTTC. Translated: CASSLGRRGSYEQYF.

J is TRBJ2-1 and V is TRBV6-5; 8 bases are a match to TRBD2. V dropped 4 bases and J dropped 3; count of bases not matched to a gene: 5. CDR3 size: 15 residues. CDR1 and CDR2 (germline): MNHEY, SVGAGI. In DNA, the CDR3 is TGTGCCAGCAGTTCCCGGCGGGGGGACTACAATGAGCAGTTCTTC. This translates into CASSSRRGDYNEQFF.

The rearrangement uses TRBV18 and TRBJ2-7; unclear D gene. V lost 2 bases and J 4 bases, leaving 3 bases between the germline ends. The germline V gene has CDR1 KGHSH and CDR2 LQKENI. This CDR3 region has 11 residues. The CDR3 DNA sequence: TGTGCCAGCTCACCAGGGTACGAGCAGTACGTC. Amino acid sequence: CASSPGYEQYV.

The chain joins TRBV10-3 to TRBJ2-1; D possibly uses TRBD1 or TRBD2 (5 bases each). The CDR3 has 16 amino acids. Germline CDR1 reads ENHRY; CDR2 reads SYGVKD. V was pared by 4 bases and J by 2 bases, with 15 bases between. CDR3 protein: CAISARGGIAYNEQFF. The CDR3 region has the DNA TGTGCCATCAGTGCGCGTGGGGGAATAGCCTACAATGAGCAGTTCTTC.

V is TRBV9 and J is TRBJ2-7; D is tentatively TRBD1 or TRBD2 (5 bases each). CDR3 length: 18 residues. V was cut by 2 bases and J by 3 bases, with 24 bases left in between. Germline lookup yields CDR1 SGDLS and CDR2 YYNGEE. In DNA form, the CDR3 reads TGTGCCAGCAGCGTGGGACCGAGTGGGAGTTTTGAGGTCTACGAGCAGTACGTC. It encodes CASSVGPSGSFEVYEQYV.

This clonotype was recorded a few times. J is TRBJ1-5 and V is TRBV5-6, with 7 bases lining up with TRBD1. The CDR3 consists of 16 residues. J was trimmed by 2 bases and V by 0 bases; bases with no gene match: 5. CDR1 SGHDT and CDR2 YYEEEE come from the germline V gene. Here the CDR3 DNA reads TGTGCCAGCAGCTTGGCGACAGGGACTGGCAATCAGCCCCAGCATTTT. It specifies CASSLATGTGNQPQHF.

This clonotype was detected many times. The chain is built from TRBV4-2 and TRBJ1-2; D gene unclear. The germline CDR1 and CDR2 sequences are LGHNA and YNFKEQ. This CDR3 is built from 15 residues. Trimming removed 0 bases from V and 2 bases from J, with 10 bases in between. The CDR3 loop reads CASSQDPSDNYGYTF. In DNA form, the CDR3 reads TGTGCCAGCAGCCAAGATCCCAGCGACAACTATGGCTACACCTTC.

This clonotype was observed at least ten times. This rearrangement joins TRBV29-1 to TRBJ2-5; maybe TRBD2 (5 bases). This CDR3 has 12 residues. V was pared by 4 bases and J by 5 bases, with 11 bases between. Per germline, CDR1 SQVTM and CDR2 ANQGSEA. For the CDR3, the DNA is TGCAGCGTTGTGACACCGGGGGAGACCCAGTACTTC. Translated, it gives CSVVTPGETQYF.